At least ten counts were recorded for the clone carrying this T cell receptor beta chain. Its antigen remains unknown. The sample is drawn from a study of response to subunit inactivated influenza vaccine. V gave up 0 bases and J gave up 5 bases, with 6 bases separating them. The CDR3 extends over 13 amino acids. CDR1 SGHDT and CDR2 YYEEEE come from the germline V gene. General study results and limits: The authors offered the suggestion that each seasonal influenza vaccination recruits few new T cells.

MiXCR, run by TCRdb on the RT-PCR reads, gives a single entry per CDR3 protein. The profile shows fewer than 800,000 distinct CDR3 sequences, more than 15% of them singletons. The receptor's source is a man over 45 who received an inactivated influenza vaccine. This specimen was PBMCs from blood, taken 11 to 12 days after vaccination. The rearrangement links TRBV5-6 to TRBJ2-4; D not certain. CDR3 residues: CASSLGSQNIQYF. CDR3 DNA sequence: TGTGCCAGCAGCTTGGGCAGCCAAAACATTCAGTACTTC.